This T cell receptor beta chain was profiled in a study of preoperative IRX-2 immunotherapy in early breast cancer. The treatment is: preoperative locoregional IRX-2 cytokine immunotherapy. Preoperative locoregional IRX-2 cytokine immunotherapy was tested in the phase Ib source study. Some clones are missing from TCRdb's copy, which holds only in-frame ones; the method was immunoSEQ multiplex PCR. This table holds around 95,000 clones, just over 85% found once. This clone came up once. Specimen: tumor tissue, collected after IRX-2 immunotherapy. The receptor comes from a human donor with breast cancer.

CDR3 amino acids: CASSDGRVGTDTQYF. DNA of the CDR3: TGCGCCAGCAGTGACGGTAGGGTGGGAACAGATACGCAGTATTTT. The rearrangement links TRBV10-2 to TRBJ2-3; D is unclear. Germline CDR1 and CDR2: WSHSY and SAAADI. V lost 3 bases to trimming and J lost 3 bases, with 13 bases between them. The CDR3 extends over 15 amino acids.